This T cell receptor beta chain was sequenced in a study of blood T cell repertoires in COVID-19 (dated by TCRdb to the early 2020s). The study in broad terms: Samples from collaborators originated in the United States, Italy and Spain and spanned both the acute and convalescent phases of COVID-19. The material from the prospective study consisted of cDNA or gDNA derived from T cells, B-cell-depleted T cells, or PBMCs. Subjects who had been exposed to COVID-19, were actively infected with it, or had recovered from it provided the deeply sampled blood TCRbeta repertoires that made up the dataset. The repertoires were released in a freely available public database meant as a resource for research on the immune response to SARS-CoV-2. The samples were drawn from two sources: the first 160 participants of the ongoing ImmuneRACE study, and about 1,300 subjects contributed by 6 global collaborators. Nearly every sample came with metadata listing a de-identified subject ID, COVID-19 status, age in years and sex. Where available, HLA class I and class II types were taken from metadata supplied by the sample provider and were not determined by assay-based typing.

At one collaborating source in Seattle, patients were enrolled during active infection and were followed longitudinally through the course of disease. Collaborating institutions collected whole blood in K2EDTA tubes following their own protocols. Collaborator samples were shipped for TCRbeta analysis as frozen whole blood, isolated PBMCs, or DNA extracted from either sample type. As regards this clone: Its antigen remains unidentified. Per-base qualities were not stored, and no clone one base away is much larger.

Summary of the overall study and its limitations: How much clinical and demographic metadata was included differed by source and by participant, and the metadata was provided uncurated.

The immunoSEQ Assay, a bias-controlled multiplex PCR, was used to amplify TCRbeta CDR3 regions from genomic DNA. As for the original processing: The number of nucleated cells in each sample was estimated from the amplification of reference gene primers within the assay. To quantify the absolute abundance of each unique TCRbeta CDR3 rearrangement, sequence reads were collapsed and filtered. For each sample, productive Simpson clonality was calculated as the square root of Simpson's diversity index over productive rearrangements. Drawn from immuneACCESS, this table holds only the in-frame rearrangements with V and J called that TCRdb kept. Clones are partly lost; checked studies trace under half to an unresolved V gene and leave the rest unexplained. V, J and clone size are those of that table, while D and trimming were read from the DNA. This sample is represented by 200,000 to 300,000 clones; 86% of them were singletons. 5.5% to 6.5% of the sample comes from the top ten.

The CDR3 numbers 14 residues from cysteine through phenylalanine. Just the 42-base CDR3 DNA is kept, in frame starting at base 1. CDR1 KGHSH and CDR2 LQKENI were looked up in the germline V gene. V is cut back by 2 bases and J by 5 bases, with 6 bases in the junction unmatched. This sequence was found in a woman older than 75 with COVID-19, enrolled during active disease. The material sequenced was peripheral blood. The receptor chain draws on TRBV18 and TRBJ2-7; 7 of the junction bases match TRBD1. The DNA sequence is given as TGTGCCAGCTCACCAAAAGGGGGCATAAACGAGCAGTACTTC. Translated, it reads CASSPKGGINEQYF.